The clone carrying this TCR beta chain was detected once. Its antigen is not identified. One end of the junction varies from germline; a read error may be responsible. Beta-chain TCR CDR3 regions were amplified from RNA transcripts. RT-PCR was first run with HTBI primers, then multiplex PCR in a second round. TCRdb analysed the multiplex PCR reads with MiXCR anew, one entry per CDR3 protein. The sample yields some 520,000 distinct CDR3 sequences, roughly 14% seen once. The CDR3 consists of 13 residues. Looked up from germline, CDR1 is MNHNS and CDR2 is SASEGT. The source of the sample is a study of Graves' ophthalmopathy and Graves' hyperthyroidism. Study context: Peripheral blood collection took place at initial diagnosis, before any treatment. Overall study results and limits: For separating ophthalmopathy from stable hyperthyroidism, a 13-signature model gave about 90% sensitivity and roughly 79% specificity. This model predicted ophthalmopathy progression (sensitivity 65% to 71%, specificity 72.22%).

This sequence was found in a young woman with Graves' ophthalmopathy. The chain couples TRBV6-1 to TRBJ2-2; perhaps D is TRBD1 or TRBD2 (5 bases each). The sequencing sample was made of blood. CDR3: CASNRQGPGELCF. For the CDR3, the DNA is TGTGCCAGCAACAGGCAGGGCCCCGGGGAGCTGTGTTTT.